This TCR beta chain was found in a study of control samples from healthy donors and cancer patients. Clones were read by immunoSEQ multiplex PCR, and TCRdb kept only the in-frame ones, dropping some. The table lists roughly 94,000 clones, approximately 84% of them singletons. There are 16 residues in the CDR3. Losses at the gene ends were 0 bases for V and 4 bases for J; bases not matched to a gene: 5. Germline CDR1 SGDLS, CDR2 YYNGEE. This clone was detected once. Sequencing was carried out using PBMCs. The receptor was derived from a man between 65 and 85 years old with lung cancer. V is TRBV9 and J is TRBJ2-1; 9 bases are a match to TRBD2. CDR3: CASSVDPSGDYNEQFF. DNA of the CDR3: TGTGCCAGCAGCGTAGACCCTAGCGGGGATTACAATGAGCAGTTCTTC.